Listed below are T cell receptor beta chains from one sample, sequenced in a study of blood T cell repertoires in COVID-19. Libraries were prepared by immunoSEQ multiplex PCR; TCRdb keeps only in-frame clonotypes and omits some of them. The sample includes about 250,000 clones, about four fifths seen only once; the top ten take 4%. Sequences were obtained from peripheral blood. These receptors were collected from a man aged 50-59 years with acute or convalescent COVID-19. The CDR3 runs from the conserved cysteine through the conserved F or W. D genes are given only for firm matches. Some rows mark clone size as missing; the rest say once, few, many or name a class of expanded clone.

abundance	v_gene	j_gene	d_gene	CDR3aa	CDR3nt
-	TRBV2	TRBJ2-1	TRBD2	CASREWPIGTSGTNEQFF	TGTGCCAGCAGGGAGTGGCCCATTGGGACTAGCGGAACCAATGAGCAGTTCTTC
-	TRBV23-1	TRBJ2-6	-	CASSQSGGSDSSGANVLTF	TGCGCCAGCAGTCAATCGGGGGGATCCGATAGCTCTGGGGCCAACGTCCTGACTTTC
-	TRBV10-1	TRBJ2-7	-	CASGTSSYEQYF	TGCGCCAGTGGGACATCATCCTACGAGCAGTACTTC
-	TRBV7-9	TRBJ1-1	TRBD1	CASRSGTVSTEAFF	TGTGCCAGCAGATCCGGGACAGTGAGCACTGAAGCTTTCTTT
-	TRBV7-9	TRBJ1-3	-	CASSAGVSGNTIYF	TGTGCCAGCAGCGCGGGGGTTAGTGGAAACACCATATATTTT
-	TRBV5-1	TRBJ2-1	-	CASSRGTNYNEQFF	TGCGCCAGCAGCCGGGGTACAAATTACAATGAGCAGTTCTTC
once	TRBV28	TRBJ1-2	TRBD1	CASSSSALGQGVDGYTF	TGTGCCAGCAGTTCTTCCGCATTGGGACAGGGGGTTGATGGCTACACCTTC
-	TRBV6-2/TRBV6-3	TRBJ2-3	TRBD1	CASSYAGTGTTDTQYF	TGTGCCAGCAGTTACGCGGGGACAGGGACCACAGATACGCAGTATTTT
-	TRBV30	TRBJ1-1	-	CAWDQGWDTEAFF	TGTGCCTGGGACCAGGGATGGGACACTGAAGCTTTCTTT
-	TRBV28	TRBJ1-2	TRBD1	CASSGTGSYGYTF	TGTGCCAGCAGTGGGACAGGGAGCTATGGCTACACCTTC
-	TRBV6-4	TRBJ1-6	-	CASSDSQLGGSSPLHF	TGTGCCAGCAGTGACTCCCAACTAGGAGGATCGTCACCCCTCCACTTT
-	TRBV3-1/TRBV3-2	TRBJ1-2	-	CASSQRQVDGYGYTF	TGTGCCAGCAGCCAACGGCAGGTTGATGGCTATGGCTACACCTTC
-	TRBV18	TRBJ1-2	TRBD1	CASSPGRGMTEHGYTF	TGTGCCAGCTCACCGGGCAGGGGGATGACAGAACATGGCTACACCTTC
-	TRBV28	TRBJ1-2	-	CASSTVKAGAGGYTF	TGTGCCAGCAGCACCGTCAAGGCAGGGGCAGGTGGCTACACCTTC
-	TRBV6-5	TRBJ1-4	-	CASSQGEKLFF	TGTGCCAGCAGCCAGGGGGAAAAACTGTTTTTT
-	TRBV27	TRBJ2-5	-	CASATVRGQTQYF	TGTGCCAGCGCTACTGTTCGGGGTCAGACCCAGTACTTC
-	TRBV11-2	TRBJ1-5	-	CASSLDRVGQPQHF	TGTGCCAGCAGCTTAGACAGGGTGGGACAGCCCCAGCATTTT
once	TRBV7-9	TRBJ1-1	-	CASSKERGAEVVAFF	TGTGCCAGCAGCAAAGAACGGGGGGCAGAGGTGGTAGCTTTCTTT
-	TRBV6-5	TRBJ1-2	-	CASSYSLAGYYGYTF	TGTGCCAGCAGTTACTCACTCGCGGGCTACTATGGCTACACCTTC
-	TRBV6-5	TRBJ2-7	-	CASSPIQGSYEQYF	TGTGCCAGCAGTCCCATACAGGGATCTTACGAGCAGTACTTC
once	TRBV3-1/TRBV3-2	TRBJ2-2	-	CASSQGEFARELFF	TGTGCCAGCAGCCAAGGCGAATTTGCGCGGGAGCTGTTTTTT
-	TRBV27	TRBJ1-2	TRBD1	CASSRQGGYGYTF	TGTGCCAGCAGTAGACAGGGTGGGTATGGCTACACCTTC
-	TRBV2	TRBJ2-3	-	CASRKRQAALSDTQYF	TGTGCCAGCAGAAAACGACAGGCAGCCCTCTCAGATACGCAGTATTTT
few	TRBV12-5	TRBJ1-4	TRBD1	CASGRGQARDEKLFF	TGTGCTAGTGGCCGGGGACAGGCCAGAGATGAAAAACTGTTTTTT
-	TRBV11-3	TRBJ2-1	TRBD2	CASSLDWRELYNEQFF	TGTGCCAGCAGCTTAGATTGGCGGGAGTTGTACAATGAGCAGTTCTTC
-	TRBV11-2	TRBJ2-2	TRBD2	CASIWGSGRNTGELFF	TGTGCCAGCATCTGGGGTAGCGGGCGGAACACCGGGGAGCTGTTTTTT
-	TRBV12-3/TRBV12-4	TRBJ2-7	-	CASSHPTGFEQYF	TGTGCCAGCAGTCATCCCACAGGGTTCGAGCAGTACTTC
-	TRBV28	TRBJ1-2	-	CASSPVGANYGYTF	TGTGCCAGCAGTCCCGTGGGGGCAAACTATGGCTACACCTTC
-	TRBV3-1/TRBV3-2	TRBJ2-2	TRBD2	CASSGLAGSVTGELFF	TGTGCCAGCAGCGGTCTAGCGGGATCGGTCACCGGGGAGCTGTTTTTT
once	TRBV2	TRBJ1-1	-	CASSPRAVNTEAFF	TGTGCCAGCAGTCCCAGGGCAGTAAACACTGAAGCTTTCTTT
-	TRBV3-1/TRBV3-2	TRBJ2-2	TRBD2	CASSPWEGGNTGELFF	TGTGCCAGCAGCCCCTGGGAGGGAGGGAACACCGGGGAGCTGTTTTTT
-	TRBV28	TRBJ1-1	TRBD1	CASSEKNRGEAFF	TGTGCCAGCAGTGAAAAGAACAGGGGTGAAGCTTTCTTT
-	TRBV10-2	TRBJ1-4	-	CASGRQYNEKLFF	TGCGCCAGCGGTAGACAGTATAATGAAAAACTGTTTTTT
-	TRBV5-1	TRBJ1-1	TRBD1	CASSLVDRAMNTEAFF	TGCGCCAGCAGCTTGGTCGACAGGGCGATGAACACTGAAGCTTTCTTT
many	TRBV12-3/TRBV12-4	TRBJ1-5	-	CASSWVGVQPQHF	TGTGCCAGCAGTTGGGTCGGGGTTCAGCCCCAGCATTTT
-	TRBV15	TRBJ2-2	TRBD1	CATSADAYNRGTGELFF	TGTGCCACCAGCGCGGACGCTTATAACAGGGGCACCGGGGAGCTGTTTTTT
-	TRBV12-3/TRBV12-4	TRBJ1-2	TRBD1	CASSTGGTYGYTF	TGTGCCAGCAGTACAGGGGGCACCTATGGCTACACCTTC
-	TRBV5-1	TRBJ2-7	-	CASSSQGSRYEQYF	TGCGCCAGCAGCAGCCAGGGATCGAGGTACGAGCAGTACTTC
-	TRBV9	TRBJ2-1	-	CASSVISSSYNEQFF	TGTGCCAGCAGCGTGATCTCGAGCTCCTACAATGAGCAGTTCTTC
-	TRBV7-3	TRBJ2-1	-	CASSLNKGIANEQFF	TGTGCCAGCAGCTTAAACAAGGGGATTGCAAATGAGCAGTTCTTC
-	TRBV27	TRBJ2-7	TRBD2	CASSLRARGLAGPSYEQYF	TGTGCCAGCAGCCTAAGGGCCCGTGGTCTAGCGGGACCCTCCTACGAGCAGTACTTC
-	TRBV28	TRBJ2-7	TRBD1	CASSDPGTVRSYEQYF	TGTGCCAGCAGTGACCCCGGGACAGTCAGATCCTACGAGCAGTACTTC
-	TRBV24-1	TRBJ2-1	TRBD2	CATSDLGLTSGRDNEQFF	TGTGCCACCAGTGATTTGGGGCTGACTAGCGGGAGGGACAATGAGCAGTTCTTC
-	TRBV3-1/TRBV3-2	TRBJ2-7	-	CASSQEGAYEQYF	TGTGCCAGCAGCCAAGAAGGGGCCTACGAGCAGTACTTC
-	TRBV29-1	TRBJ2-7	-	CSVVLGSSYEQYF	TGCAGCGTTGTCTTAGGGAGCTCCTACGAGCAGTACTTC
-	TRBV7-3	TRBJ1-1	-	CASSVNGEGRGTEAFF	TGTGCCAGCAGCGTCAACGGGGAGGGCAGAGGCACTGAAGCTTTCTTT
-	TRBV20-1	TRBJ1-1	TRBD1	CRRDRNTEAFF	TGCCGCCGGGACAGGAACACTGAAGCTTTCTTT
-	TRBV10-3	TRBJ1-1	TRBD1	CAISVAGGQVHTEAFF	TGTGCCATCAGTGTAGCGGGGGGACAGGTCCACACTGAAGCTTTCTTT
-	TRBV21-1	TRBJ2-3	-	CASSTRDCTDTQYF	TGTGCCAGCAGCACGCGGGACTGCACAGATACGCAGTATTTT